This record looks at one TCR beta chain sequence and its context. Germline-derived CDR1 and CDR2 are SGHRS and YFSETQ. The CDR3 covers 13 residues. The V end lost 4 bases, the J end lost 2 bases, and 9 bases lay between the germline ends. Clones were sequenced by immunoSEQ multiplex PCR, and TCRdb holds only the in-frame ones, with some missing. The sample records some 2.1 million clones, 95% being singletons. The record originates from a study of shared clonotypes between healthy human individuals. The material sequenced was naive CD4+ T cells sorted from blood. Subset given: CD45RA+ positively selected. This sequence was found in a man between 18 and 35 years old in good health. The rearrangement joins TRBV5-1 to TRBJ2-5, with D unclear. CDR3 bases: TGCGCCAGCAGCGGCGAACGGCAAGAGACCCAGTACTTC. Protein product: CASSGERQETQYF.